This T cell receptor (beta chain) was found in a study of CD8 T cells in Susac syndrome. The V gene lost 5 bases and the J gene lost 4 bases, with 16 bases spanning the gap. In germline, CDR1 is SGHTA, CDR2 FQGNSA. CDR3 size: 15 residues. Age- and sex-matched healthy donors served as the control group. Random hexamers were used to reverse transcribe an amount of roughly 0.45 to 1 ug RNA. Via MiXCR, TCRdb re-called the immunoSEQ multiplex PCR reads, giving one row per CDR3 protein. The repertoire holds about 130,000 distinct CDR3 sequences, with roughly 96% as singletons. The sample comprised CD4+ T cells from PBMCs. This rearrangement joins TRBV7-2 to TRBJ2-3; D may match TRBD1 or TRBD2 (6 bases each). The clonotype originates from a human donor in good health. DNA of the CDR3: TGTGCCAGCAGCCAAGGGGGGCAGCCGGCAGATACGCAGTATTTT. It codes for CASSQGGQPADTQYF.